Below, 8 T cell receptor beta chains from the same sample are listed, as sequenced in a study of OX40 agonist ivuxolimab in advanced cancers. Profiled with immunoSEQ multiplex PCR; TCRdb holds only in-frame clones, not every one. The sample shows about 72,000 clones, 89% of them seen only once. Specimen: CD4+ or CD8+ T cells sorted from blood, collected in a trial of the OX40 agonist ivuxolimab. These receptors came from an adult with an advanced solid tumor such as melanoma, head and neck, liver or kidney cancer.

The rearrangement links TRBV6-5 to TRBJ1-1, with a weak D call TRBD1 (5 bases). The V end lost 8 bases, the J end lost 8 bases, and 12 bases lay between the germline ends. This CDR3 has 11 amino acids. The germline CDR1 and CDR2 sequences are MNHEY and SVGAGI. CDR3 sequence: CASPGGTEAFF. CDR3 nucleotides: TGTGCCAGCCCGGGGGGAACGGAAGCTTTCTTT.

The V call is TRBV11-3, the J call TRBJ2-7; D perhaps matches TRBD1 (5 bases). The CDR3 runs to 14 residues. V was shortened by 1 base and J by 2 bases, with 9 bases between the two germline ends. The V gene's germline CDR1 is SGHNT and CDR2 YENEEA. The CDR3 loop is CASSLGWGTYEQYF. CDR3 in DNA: TGTGCCAGCAGCTTAGGATGGGGCACCTACGAGCAGTACTTC.

Written as DNA, the CDR3 is TGCGCCAGCAGCTTGGGGACAGGGATCTACGAGCAGTACTTC. Residues: CASSLGTGIYEQYF. The chain couples TRBV5-1 to TRBJ2-7; 8 nucleotides line up with TRBD1. V was clipped by 0 bases and J by 3 bases; unmatched bases: 2. The CDR3 totals 14 residues. Germline CDR1 reads SGHRS; CDR2 reads YFSETQ.

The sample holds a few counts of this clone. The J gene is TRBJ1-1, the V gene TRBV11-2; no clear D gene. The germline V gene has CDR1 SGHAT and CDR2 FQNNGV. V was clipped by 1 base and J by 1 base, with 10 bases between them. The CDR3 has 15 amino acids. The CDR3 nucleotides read TGTGCCAGCAGCTTAGCGGGGTGGGGGAACACTGAAGCTTTCTTT. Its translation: CASSLAGWGNTEAFF.

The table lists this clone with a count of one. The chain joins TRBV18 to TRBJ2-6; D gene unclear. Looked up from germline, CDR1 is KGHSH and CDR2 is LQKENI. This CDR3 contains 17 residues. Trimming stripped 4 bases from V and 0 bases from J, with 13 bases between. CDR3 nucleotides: TGTGCCAGCTCACTTACGACCGTAAGCTCTGGGGCCAACGTCCTGACTTTC. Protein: CASSLTTVSSGANVLTF.

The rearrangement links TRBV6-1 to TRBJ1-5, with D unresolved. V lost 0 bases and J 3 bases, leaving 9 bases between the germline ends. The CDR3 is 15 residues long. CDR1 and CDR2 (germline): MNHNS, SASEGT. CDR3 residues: CASSEAGRFNQPQHF. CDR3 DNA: TGTGCCAGCAGTGAAGCGGGCAGGTTCAATCAGCCCCAGCATTTT.

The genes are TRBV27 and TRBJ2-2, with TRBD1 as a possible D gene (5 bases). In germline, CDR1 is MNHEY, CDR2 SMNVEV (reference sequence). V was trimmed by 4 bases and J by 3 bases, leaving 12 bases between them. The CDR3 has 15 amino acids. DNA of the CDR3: TGTGCCAGCAGTTCGCATTTAGGGGACACCGGGGAGCTGTTTTTT. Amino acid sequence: CASSSHLGDTGELFF.

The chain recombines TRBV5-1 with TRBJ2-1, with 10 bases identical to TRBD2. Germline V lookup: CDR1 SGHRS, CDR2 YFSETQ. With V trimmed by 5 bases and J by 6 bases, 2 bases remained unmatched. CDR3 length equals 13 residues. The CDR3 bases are TGCGCCAGCAGTCTAGCGGGAGTCAATGAGCAGTTCTTC. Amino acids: CASSLAGVNEQFF.